This T cell receptor (beta chain) derives from a study of Ad26.COV2.S vaccination and SARS-CoV-2 variants. In the study overall: Donor had been placed in the Ad26.COV2.S arm of the COV1001 trial.

Comments on this clone: What it binds is unknown.

CDR3 length equals 14 residues. The V gene end was trimmed by 5 bases and the J gene end by 6 bases; junction bases not matched to a gene: 9. Per germline, CDR1 SEHNR and CDR2 FQNEAQ (reference sequence). Data came from immunoSEQ multiplex PCR; TCRdb stores just in-frame clones and leaves some out. The data show around 300,000 clones, with approximately 90% seen just once and around 5.3% held by the top ten. Indicated treatment: some 20 received Ad26.COV2.S at low or high dose, single or two shots; roughly 5 received placebo; per-sample allocation not given. Day 63 following the first vaccine or placebo injection was when the samples were taken. Vaccination employed an Ad26 vector expressing the Wuhan-strain SARS-CoV-2 spike. Study-level findings and limits: While placebo recipients had lower spike-specific TCR breadth, vaccine recipients had more.

The sequencing here drew on peripheral blood, taken in a trial of Ad26.COV2.S vaccine versus placebo. The J gene is TRBJ2-7, the V gene TRBV7-9; 8 bases are shared with TRBD1. This receptor was identified in a person aged 18-65 years who received the Ad26.COV2.S COVID-19 vaccine or a placebo. The CDR3, as DNA: TGTGCCAGCAGCATCTCCCAGGGGGCGGCCGAGCAGTACTTC. Amino acids: CASSISQGAAEQYF.